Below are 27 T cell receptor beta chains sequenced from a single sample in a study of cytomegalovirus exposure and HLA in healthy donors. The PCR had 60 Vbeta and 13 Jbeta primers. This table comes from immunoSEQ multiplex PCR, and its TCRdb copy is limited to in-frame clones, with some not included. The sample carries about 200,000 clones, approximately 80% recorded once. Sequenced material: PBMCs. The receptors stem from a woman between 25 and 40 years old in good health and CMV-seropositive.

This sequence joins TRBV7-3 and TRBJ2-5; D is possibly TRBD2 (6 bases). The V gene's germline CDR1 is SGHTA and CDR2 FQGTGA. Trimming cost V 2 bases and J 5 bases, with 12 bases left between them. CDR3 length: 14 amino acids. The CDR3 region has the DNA TGTGCCAGCAGCTTATCTGGGGAGGCTGAGACCCAGTACTTC. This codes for CASSLSGEAETQYF.

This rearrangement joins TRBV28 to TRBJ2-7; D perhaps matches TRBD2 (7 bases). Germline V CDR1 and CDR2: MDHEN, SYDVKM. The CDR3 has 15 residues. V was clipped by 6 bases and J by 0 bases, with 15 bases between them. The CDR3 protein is CASSHGGASSYEQYF. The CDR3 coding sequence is TGTGCCAGCAGCCATGGGGGGGCTAGCTCCTACGAGCAGTACTTC. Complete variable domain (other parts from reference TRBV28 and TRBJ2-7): DVKVTQSSRYLVKRTGEKVFLECVQDMDHENMFWYRQDPGLGLRLIYFSYDVKMKEKGDIPEGYSVSREKKERFSLILESASTNQTSMYLCASSHGGASSYEQYFGPGTRLTVT.

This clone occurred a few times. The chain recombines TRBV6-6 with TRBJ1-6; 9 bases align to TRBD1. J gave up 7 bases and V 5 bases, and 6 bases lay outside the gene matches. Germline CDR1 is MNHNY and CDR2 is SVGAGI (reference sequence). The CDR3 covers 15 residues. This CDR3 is CASSSTGTGNSPLHF. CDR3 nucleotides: TGTGCCAGCAGTAGTACCGGGACAGGGAATTCACCCCTCCACTTT.

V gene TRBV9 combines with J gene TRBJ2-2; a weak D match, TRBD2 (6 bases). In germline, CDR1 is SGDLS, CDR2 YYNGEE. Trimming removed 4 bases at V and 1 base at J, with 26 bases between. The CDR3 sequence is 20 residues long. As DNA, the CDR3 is TGTGCCAGCAGCCCCCAGCCGGGTCGATCAGCGGGCCGGAACACCGGGGAGCTGTTTTTT. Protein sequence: CASSPQPGRSAGRNTGELFF.

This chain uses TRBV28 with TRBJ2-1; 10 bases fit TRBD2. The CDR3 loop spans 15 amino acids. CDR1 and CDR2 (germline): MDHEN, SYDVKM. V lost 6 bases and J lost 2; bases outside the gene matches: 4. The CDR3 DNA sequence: TGTGCCAGCAGGTCCGGGACTAGCGCCTACAATGAGCAGTTCTTC. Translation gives CASRSGTSAYNEQFF.

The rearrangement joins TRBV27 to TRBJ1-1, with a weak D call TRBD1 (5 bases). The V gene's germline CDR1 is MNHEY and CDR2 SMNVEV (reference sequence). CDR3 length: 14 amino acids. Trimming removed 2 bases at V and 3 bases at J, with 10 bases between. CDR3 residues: CASSLGGSYTEAFF. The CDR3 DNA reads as TGTGCCAGCAGTTTAGGGGGGTCATACACTGAAGCTTTCTTT.

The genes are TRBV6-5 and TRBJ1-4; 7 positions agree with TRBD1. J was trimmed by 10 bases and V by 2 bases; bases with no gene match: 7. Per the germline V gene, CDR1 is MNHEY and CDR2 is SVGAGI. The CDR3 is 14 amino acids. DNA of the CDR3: TGTGCCAGCAGTTACGGACAGGTCAGCGGAAAACTGTTTTTT. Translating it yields CASSYGQVSGKLFF.

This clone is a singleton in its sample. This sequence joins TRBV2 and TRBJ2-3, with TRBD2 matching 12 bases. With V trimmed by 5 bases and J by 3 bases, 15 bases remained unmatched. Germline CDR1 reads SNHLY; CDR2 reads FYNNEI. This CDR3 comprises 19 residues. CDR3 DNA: TGTGCCAGCAGTTCCCCCGGGGCTAGCGGGGGGGCTGGGACAGATACGCAGTATTTT. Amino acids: CASSSPGASGGAGTDTQYF.

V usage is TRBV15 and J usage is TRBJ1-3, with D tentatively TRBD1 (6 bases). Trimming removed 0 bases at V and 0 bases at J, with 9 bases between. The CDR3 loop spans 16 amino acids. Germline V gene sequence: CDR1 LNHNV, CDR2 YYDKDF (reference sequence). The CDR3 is CATSREGANSGNTIYF. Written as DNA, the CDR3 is TGTGCCACCAGCAGAGAGGGGGCCAACTCTGGAAACACCATATATTTT.

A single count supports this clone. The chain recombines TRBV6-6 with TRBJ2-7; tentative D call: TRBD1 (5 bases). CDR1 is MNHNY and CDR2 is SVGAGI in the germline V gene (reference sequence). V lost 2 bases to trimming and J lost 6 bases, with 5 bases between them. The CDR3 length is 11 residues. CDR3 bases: TGTGCCAGCAGTTACGGGGCCGAGCAGTACTTC. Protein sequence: CASSYGAEQYF.

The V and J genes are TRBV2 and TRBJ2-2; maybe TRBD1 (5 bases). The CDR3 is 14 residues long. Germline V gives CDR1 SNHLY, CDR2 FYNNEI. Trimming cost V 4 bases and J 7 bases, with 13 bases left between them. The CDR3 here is CASSGDRNSGELFF. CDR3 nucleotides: TGTGCCAGCAGTGGAGACAGAAATAGCGGGGAGCTGTTTTTT.

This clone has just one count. CDR3 DNA: TGTGCCAGCAGCTTCGCGGTGGGTGGCGATCAGCCCCAGCATTTT. Amino acid sequence: CASSFAVGGDQPQHF. J is TRBJ1-5 and V is TRBV7-6; D unclear. Germline assignment: CDR1 SGHVS and CDR2 FNYEAQ. This CDR3 spans 15 amino acids. Between the trimmed V and J ends, which lost 3 bases and 5 bases, there was a span of 14 bases. The entire variable domain, with the rest obtained from reference TRBV7-6 and TRBJ1-5, is as follows: GAGVSQSPRYKVTKRGQDVALRCDPISGHVSLYWYRQALGQGPEFLTYFNYEAQQDKSGLPNDRFSAERPEGSISTLTIQRTEQRDSAMYRCASSFAVGGDQPQHFGDGTRLSIL.

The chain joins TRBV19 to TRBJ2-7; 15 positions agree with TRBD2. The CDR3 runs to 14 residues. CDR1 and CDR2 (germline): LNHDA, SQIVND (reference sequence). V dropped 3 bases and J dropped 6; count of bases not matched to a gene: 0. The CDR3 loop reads CASSMGLAGGEQYF. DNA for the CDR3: TGTGCCAGTAGTATGGGACTAGCGGGAGGCGAGCAGTACTTC.

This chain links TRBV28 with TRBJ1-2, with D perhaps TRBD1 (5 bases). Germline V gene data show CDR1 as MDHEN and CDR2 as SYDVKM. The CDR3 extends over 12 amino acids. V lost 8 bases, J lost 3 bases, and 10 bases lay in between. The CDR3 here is CASQGEYYGYTF. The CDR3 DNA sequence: TGTGCCAGCCAGGGCGAATACTATGGCTACACCTTC.

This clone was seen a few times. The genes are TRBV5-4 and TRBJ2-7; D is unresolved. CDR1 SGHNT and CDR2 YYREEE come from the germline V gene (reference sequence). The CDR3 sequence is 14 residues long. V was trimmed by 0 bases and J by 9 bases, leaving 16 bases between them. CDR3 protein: CASSLDPSLRWQYF. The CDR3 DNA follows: TGTGCCAGCAGCTTGGATCCCTCGCTCCGGTGGCAGTACTTC.

The CDR3, as DNA: TGTGCCAGCAGTGCCCTACAGGGGGCGAGCACTGAAGCTTTCTTT. As protein: CASSALQGASTEAFF. The chain combines TRBV6-1 with TRBJ1-1, with TRBD1 matching over 9 bases. V trimming: 4 bases; J trimming: 4 bases; junction bases outside the gene matches: 7. The CDR3 extends over 15 amino acids. Germline V gene sequence: CDR1 MNHNS, CDR2 SASEGT.

The CDR3 region is CASIPSQGGANVLTF. The CDR3 DNA is TGTGCCTCTATCCCCAGTCAGGGTGGGGCCAACGTCCTGACTTTC. This chain links TRBV6-1 with TRBJ2-6, with D possibly TRBD1 on 5 matching bases. The germline V and J ends were trimmed by 11 bases and 3 bases, with 17 bases remaining between them. In germline, CDR1 is MNHNS, CDR2 SASEGT. The CDR3 is 15 amino acids.

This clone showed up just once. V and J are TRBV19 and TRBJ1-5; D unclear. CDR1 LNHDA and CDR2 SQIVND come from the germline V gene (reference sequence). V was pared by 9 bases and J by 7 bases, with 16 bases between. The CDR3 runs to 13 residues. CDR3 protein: CASRPRFGQPQHF. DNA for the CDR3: TGTGCCAGCCGACCCAGGTTTGGGCAGCCCCAGCATTTT. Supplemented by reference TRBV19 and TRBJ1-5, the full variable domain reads DGGITQSPKYLFRKEGQNVTLSCEQNLNHDAMYWYRQDPGQGLRLIYYSQIVNDFQKGDIAEGYSVSREKKESFPLTVTSAQKNPTAFYLCASRPRFGQPQHFGDGTRLSIL.

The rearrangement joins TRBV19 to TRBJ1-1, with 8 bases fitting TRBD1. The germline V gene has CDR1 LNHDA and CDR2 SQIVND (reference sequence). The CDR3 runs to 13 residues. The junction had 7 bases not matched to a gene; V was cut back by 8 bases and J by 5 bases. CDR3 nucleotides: TGTGCCAGTCGGGTAACAGGGGGGACTGAAGCTTTCTTT. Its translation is CASRVTGGTEAFF.

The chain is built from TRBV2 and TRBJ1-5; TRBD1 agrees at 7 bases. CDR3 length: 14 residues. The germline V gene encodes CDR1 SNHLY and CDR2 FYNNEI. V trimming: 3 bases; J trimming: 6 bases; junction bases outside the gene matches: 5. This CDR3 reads CASSDPGGVQPQHF. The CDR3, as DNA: TGTGCCAGCAGTGATCCAGGGGGAGTTCAGCCCCAGCATTTT.

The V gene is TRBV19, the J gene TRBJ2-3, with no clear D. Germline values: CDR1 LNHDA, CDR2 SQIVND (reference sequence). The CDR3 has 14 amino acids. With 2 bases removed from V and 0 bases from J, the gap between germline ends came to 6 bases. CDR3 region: CASSIFRSTDTQYF. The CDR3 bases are TGTGCCAGTAGTATATTCAGGAGCACAGATACGCAGTATTTT.

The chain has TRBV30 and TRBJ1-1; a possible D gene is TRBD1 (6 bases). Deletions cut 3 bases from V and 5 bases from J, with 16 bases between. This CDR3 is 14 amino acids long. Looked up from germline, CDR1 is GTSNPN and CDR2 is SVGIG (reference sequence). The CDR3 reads CAWRIPRGRTEAFF. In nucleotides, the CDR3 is TGTGCCTGGAGAATTCCCAGGGGCCGGACTGAAGCTTTCTTT.

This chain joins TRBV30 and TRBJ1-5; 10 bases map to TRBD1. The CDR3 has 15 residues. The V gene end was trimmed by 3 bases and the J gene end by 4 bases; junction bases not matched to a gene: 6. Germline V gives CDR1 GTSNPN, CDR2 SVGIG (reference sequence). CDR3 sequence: CAWSTGQGRNQPQHF. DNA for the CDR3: TGTGCCTGGAGCACGGGACAGGGGAGGAATCAGCCCCAGCATTTT. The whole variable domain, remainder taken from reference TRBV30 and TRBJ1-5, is SQTIHQWPATLVQPVGSPLSLECTVEGTSNPNLYWYRQAAGRGLQLLFYSVGIGQISSEVPQNLSASRPQDRQFILSSKKLLLSDSGFYLCAWSTGQGRNQPQHFGDGTRLSIL.

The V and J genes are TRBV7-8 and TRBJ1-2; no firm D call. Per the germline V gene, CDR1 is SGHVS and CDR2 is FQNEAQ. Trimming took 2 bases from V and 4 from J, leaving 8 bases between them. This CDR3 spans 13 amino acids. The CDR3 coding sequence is TGTGCCAGCAGCTTAATCGGGAGCTATGGCTACACCTTC. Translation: CASSLIGSYGYTF.

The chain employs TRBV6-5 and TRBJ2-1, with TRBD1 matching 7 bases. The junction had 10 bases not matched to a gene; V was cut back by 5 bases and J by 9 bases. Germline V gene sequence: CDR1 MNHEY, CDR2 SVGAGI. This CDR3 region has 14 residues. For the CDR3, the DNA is TGTGCCAGCAGTAAAATTGAGGGGGCGACTGAGCAGTTCTTC. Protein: CASSKIEGATEQFF.

DNA for the CDR3: TGTGCCTGGAGTGTAGGACAGGGGAACGGCTACACCTTC. This gives the protein CAWSVGQGNGYTF. V usage is TRBV30 and J usage is TRBJ1-2, with TRBD1 matching over 9 bases. Germline V gene data show CDR1 as GTSNPN and CDR2 as SVGIG (reference sequence). This CDR3 comprises 13 residues. J gave up 8 bases and V 0 bases, and 4 bases lay outside the gene matches.

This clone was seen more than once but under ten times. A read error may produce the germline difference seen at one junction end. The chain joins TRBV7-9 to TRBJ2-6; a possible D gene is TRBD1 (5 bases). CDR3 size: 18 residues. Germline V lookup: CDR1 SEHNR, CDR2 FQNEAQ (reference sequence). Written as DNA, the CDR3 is TGTTCCAGCAGCTTTATGAGGACATTCTCCTCTGGGGCCAACGTCCTGACTTTC. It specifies CSSSFMRTFSSGANVLTF.